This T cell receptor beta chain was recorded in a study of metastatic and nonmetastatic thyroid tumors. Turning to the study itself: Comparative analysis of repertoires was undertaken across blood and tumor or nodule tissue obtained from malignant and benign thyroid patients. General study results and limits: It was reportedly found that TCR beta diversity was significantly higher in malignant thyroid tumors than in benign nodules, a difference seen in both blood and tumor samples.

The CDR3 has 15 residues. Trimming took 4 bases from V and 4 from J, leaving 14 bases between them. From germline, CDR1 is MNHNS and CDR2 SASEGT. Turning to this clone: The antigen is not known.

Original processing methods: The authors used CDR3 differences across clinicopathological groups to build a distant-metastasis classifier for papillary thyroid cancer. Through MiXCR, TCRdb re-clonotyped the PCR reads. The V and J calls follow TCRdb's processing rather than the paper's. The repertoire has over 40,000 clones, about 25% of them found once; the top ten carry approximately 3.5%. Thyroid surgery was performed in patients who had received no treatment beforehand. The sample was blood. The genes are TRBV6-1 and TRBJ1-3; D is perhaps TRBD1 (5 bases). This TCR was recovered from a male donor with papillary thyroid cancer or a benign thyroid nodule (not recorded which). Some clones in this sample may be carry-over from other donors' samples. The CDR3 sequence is CASSVGTVRGNTIYF. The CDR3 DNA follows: TGTGCCAGCAGTGTGGGGACGGTGAGAGGAAACACCATATATTTT.